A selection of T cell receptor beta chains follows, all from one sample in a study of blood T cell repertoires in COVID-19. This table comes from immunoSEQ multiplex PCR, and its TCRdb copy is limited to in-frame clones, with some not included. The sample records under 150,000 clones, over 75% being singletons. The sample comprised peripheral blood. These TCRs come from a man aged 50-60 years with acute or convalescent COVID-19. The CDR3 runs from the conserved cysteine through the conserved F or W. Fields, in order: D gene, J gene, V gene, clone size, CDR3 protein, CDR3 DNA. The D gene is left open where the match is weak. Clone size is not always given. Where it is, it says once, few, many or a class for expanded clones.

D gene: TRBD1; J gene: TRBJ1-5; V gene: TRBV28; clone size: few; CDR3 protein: CASSPGQGFKPQHF; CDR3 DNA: TGTGCCAGCAGTCCCGGACAGGGGTTCAAGCCCCAGCATTTT
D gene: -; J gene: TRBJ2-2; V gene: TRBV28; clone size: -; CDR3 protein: CASKEGTGELFF; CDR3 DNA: TGTGCCAGCAAGGAGGGTACCGGGGAGCTGTTTTTT
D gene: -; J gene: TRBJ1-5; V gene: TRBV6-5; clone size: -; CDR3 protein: CASSTGRNQPQHF; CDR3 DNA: TGTGCCAGCAGTACAGGTAGAAATCAGCCCCAGCATTTT
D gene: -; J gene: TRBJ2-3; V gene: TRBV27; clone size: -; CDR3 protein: CASSLSTTNRADTQYF; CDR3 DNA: TGTGCCAGCAGTTTATCGACAACCAACAGGGCAGATACGCAGTATTTT
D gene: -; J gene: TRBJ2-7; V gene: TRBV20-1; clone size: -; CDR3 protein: CSAGAVYEQYF; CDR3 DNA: TGCAGTGCTGGAGCAGTTTACGAGCAGTACTTC
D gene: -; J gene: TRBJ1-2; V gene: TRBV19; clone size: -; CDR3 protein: CASSNGVRIKGYTF; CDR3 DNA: TGTGCCAGTAGTAACGGGGTCCGGATAAAAGGCTACACCTTC
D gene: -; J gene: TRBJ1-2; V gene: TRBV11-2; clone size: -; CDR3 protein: CASSSAIGTQFNYGYTF; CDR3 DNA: TGTGCCAGCAGCTCGGCCATCGGGACACAATTTAACTATGGCTACACCTTC
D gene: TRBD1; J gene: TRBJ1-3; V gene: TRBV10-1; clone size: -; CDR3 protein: CASNPGQGGSGNTIYF; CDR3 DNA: TGCGCCAGCAATCCGGGACAGGGGGGATCTGGAAACACCATATATTTT
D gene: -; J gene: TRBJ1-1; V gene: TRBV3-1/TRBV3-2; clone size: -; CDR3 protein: CASSQQGLGAFF; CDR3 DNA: TGTGCCAGCAGCCAACAGGGGCTTGGGGCTTTCTTT
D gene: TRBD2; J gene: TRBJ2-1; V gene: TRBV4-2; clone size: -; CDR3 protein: CASSRNLAGDYNEQFF; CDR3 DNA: TGTGCCAGCAGCCGCAACCTAGCGGGGGATTACAATGAGCAGTTCTTC
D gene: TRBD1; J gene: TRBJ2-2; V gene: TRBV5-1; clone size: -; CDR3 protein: CASSLGQVGTGELFF; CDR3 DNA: TGCGCCAGCAGCCTGGGACAGGTCGGCACCGGGGAGCTGTTTTTT
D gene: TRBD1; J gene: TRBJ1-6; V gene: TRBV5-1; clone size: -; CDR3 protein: CASSLNPGTGINSPLHF; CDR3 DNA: TGCGCCAGCAGCTTAAATCCCGGGACAGGGATTAATTCACCCCTCCACTTT
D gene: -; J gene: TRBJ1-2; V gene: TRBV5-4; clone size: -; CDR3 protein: CASSFVGSDGYTF; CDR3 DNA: TGTGCCAGCAGCTTTGTCGGGTCTGACGGCTACACCTTC
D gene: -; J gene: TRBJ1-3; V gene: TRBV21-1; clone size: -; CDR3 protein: CASSRQLFSGNTIYF; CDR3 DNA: TGTGCCAGCAGCAGACAGCTTTTCTCTGGAAACACCATATATTTT
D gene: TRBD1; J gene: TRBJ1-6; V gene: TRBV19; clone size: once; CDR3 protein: CASSIGGQGSVPLHF; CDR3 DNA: TGTGCCAGTAGTATCGGAGGACAGGGGTCGGTCCCCCTCCACTTT
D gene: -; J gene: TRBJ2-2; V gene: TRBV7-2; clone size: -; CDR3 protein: CASSFPRDTGELFF; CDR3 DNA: TGTGCCAGCAGCTTCCCCAGGGACACCGGGGAGCTGTTTTTT
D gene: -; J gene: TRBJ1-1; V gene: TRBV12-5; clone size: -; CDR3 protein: CASARDTEAFF; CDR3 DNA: TGTGCTAGTGCCCGGGACACTGAAGCTTTCTTT
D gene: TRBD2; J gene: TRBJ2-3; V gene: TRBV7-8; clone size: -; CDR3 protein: CASSPGTSGGDSAQYF; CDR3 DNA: TGTGCCAGCAGCCCAGGGACTAGCGGGGGAGACTCGGCGCAGTATTTT
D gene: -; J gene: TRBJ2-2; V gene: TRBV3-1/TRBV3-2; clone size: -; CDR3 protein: CASSLLGTPNTGELFF; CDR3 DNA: TGTGCCAGCAGTTTACTTGGGACTCCGAACACCGGGGAGCTGTTTTTT
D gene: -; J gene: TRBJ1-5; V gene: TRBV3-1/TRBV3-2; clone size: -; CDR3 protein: CASSRNPGAGQPQHF; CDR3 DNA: TGTGCCAGCAGCCGCAACCCAGGGGCGGGTCAGCCCCAGCATTTT
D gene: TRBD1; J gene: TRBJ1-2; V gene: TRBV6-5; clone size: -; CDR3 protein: CASRATGGYGYTF; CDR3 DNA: TGTGCCAGCAGAGCGACAGGGGGCTATGGCTACACCTTC
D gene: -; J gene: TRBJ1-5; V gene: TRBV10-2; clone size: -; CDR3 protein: CASSDSFNQPQHF; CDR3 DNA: TGCGCCAGCAGTGACAGTTTCAATCAGCCCCAGCATTTT
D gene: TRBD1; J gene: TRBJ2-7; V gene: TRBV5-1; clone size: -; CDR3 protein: CASSWWTGPYEQYF; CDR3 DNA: TGCGCCAGCAGCTGGTGGACAGGGCCCTACGAGCAGTACTTC
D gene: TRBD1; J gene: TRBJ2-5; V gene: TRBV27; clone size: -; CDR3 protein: CASRNVDRAVWSGQETQYF; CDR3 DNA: TGTGCCAGCAGAAACGTAGACAGGGCTGTTTGGTCGGGCCAAGAGACCCAGTACTTC